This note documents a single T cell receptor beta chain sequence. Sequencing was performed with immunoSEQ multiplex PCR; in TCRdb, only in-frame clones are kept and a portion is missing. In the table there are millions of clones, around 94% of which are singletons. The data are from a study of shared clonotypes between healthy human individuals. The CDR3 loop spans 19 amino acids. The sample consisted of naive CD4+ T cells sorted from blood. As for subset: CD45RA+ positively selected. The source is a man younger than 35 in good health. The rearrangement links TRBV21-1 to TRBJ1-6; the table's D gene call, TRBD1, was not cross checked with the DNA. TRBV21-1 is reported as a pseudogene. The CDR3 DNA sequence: TGTGCCAGCAGCAAAACGTTGGACAGATCCTTATCCCCCAATTCACCCCTCCACTTT. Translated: CASSKTLDRSLSPNSPLHF.